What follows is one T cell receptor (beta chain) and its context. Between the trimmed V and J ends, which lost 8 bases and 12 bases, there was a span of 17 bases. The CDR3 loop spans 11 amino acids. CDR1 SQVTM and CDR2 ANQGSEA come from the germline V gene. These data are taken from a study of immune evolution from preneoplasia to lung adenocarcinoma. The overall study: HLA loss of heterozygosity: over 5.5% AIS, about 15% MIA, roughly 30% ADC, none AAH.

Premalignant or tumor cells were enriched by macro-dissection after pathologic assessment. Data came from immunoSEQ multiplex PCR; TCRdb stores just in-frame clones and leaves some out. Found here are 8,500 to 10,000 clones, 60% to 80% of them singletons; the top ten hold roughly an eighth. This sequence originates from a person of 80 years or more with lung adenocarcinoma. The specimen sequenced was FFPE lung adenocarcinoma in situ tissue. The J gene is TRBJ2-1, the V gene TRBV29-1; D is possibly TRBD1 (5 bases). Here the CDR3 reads CSFSGPPGQFF. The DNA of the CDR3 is TGCAGCTTTTCAGGGCCCCCTGGGCAGTTCTTC.